This T cell receptor (beta chain) was sequenced in a study of T-cell memory formation after mild COVID-19. About the research overall: There were largely donor-specific TCR clusters.

Turning to this clonotype: What it binds is not known.

Each CDR3 protein gets one entry after TCRdb re-called the 5' RACE reads with MiXCR. The repertoire holds 300,000 to 350,000 distinct CDR3 sequences, roughly an eighth seen once, with 21% in the top ten. Study outcomes and limitations: The second-wave clones peaking on day 37 were not confirmed as SARS-CoV-2-specific.

The length of the CDR3 is 13 residues. V gave up 4 bases and J gave up 9 bases, with 13 bases separating them. Germline assignment: CDR1 MNHEY and CDR2 SMNVEV (reference sequence). The sequence was collected from a man aged 18-30 years who had mild COVID-19 (a few samples of this study predate the infection). Cell type and time point are not known. J is TRBJ1-5 and V is TRBV27, with D uncertain. Sequenced: PBMCs or a T cell subset sorted from them (not recorded which). The CDR3 DNA sequence: TGTGCCAGCAGTTCCTCAATGGTCAGGCCCCAGCATTTT. This sequence encodes CASSSSMVRPQHF.